Shown below are 27 T cell receptor beta chains from a single sample sequenced in a study of shared clonotypes between healthy human individuals. TCRdb's copy holds only in-frame clones and misses some; the assay was immunoSEQ multiplex PCR. The sample contains roughly 640,000 clones, about 97% of which appear only once. The sample comprised naive CD4+ T cells sorted from blood. Subset noted: CD45RA+ positively selected. The receptor set was obtained from a woman aged 30 to 39 in good health.

This rearrangement joins TRBV27 to TRBJ1-2; TRBD1 is a possible D gene (6 bases). The germline V gene has CDR1 MNHEY and CDR2 SMNVEV (reference sequence). The V and J ends lost 0 bases and 5 bases respectively, with 19 bases between them. The CDR3 is 17 residues long. CDR3 sequence: CASSLSSGARGPYGYTF. The CDR3, as DNA: TGTGCCAGCAGTTTATCTTCAGGGGCTAGAGGGCCATATGGCTACACCTTC.

This rearrangement joins TRBV29-1 to TRBJ1-1, with D uncertain. CDR1 is SQVTM and CDR2 is ANQGSEA in the germline V gene. The CDR3 loop spans 11 amino acids. Trimming shortened V by 6 bases and J by 12 bases, and 17 bases separated the two germline ends. The CDR3 DNA reads as TGCAGCGTCGCTATAAGCTACTCGTCTTTCTTT. This codes for CSVAISYSSFF. The complete variable domain, with remaining parts taken from reference TRBV29-1 and TRBJ1-1, reads SAVISQKPSRDICQRGTSLTIQCQVDSQVTMMFWYRQQPGQSLTLIATANQGSEATYESGFVIDKFPISRPNLTFSTLTVSNMSPEDSSIYLCSVAISYSSFFGQGTRLTVV.

V is TRBV25-1 and J is TRBJ1-2, with D unresolved. CDR3 length: 13 amino acids. Trimming took off 6 bases at V and 7 bases at J, with 15 bases between the two ends. Germline loops: CDR1 MGHDK, CDR2 SYGVNS. The CDR3 spells CASRSGRYGGYTF. In nucleotides, the CDR3 is TGTGCCAGCAGGTCTGGGCGCTACGGTGGCTACACCTTC.

The gene calls are TRBV30 and TRBJ1-2; weak D call: TRBD1 (5 bases). CDR1 and CDR2 (germline): GTSNPN, SVGIG (reference sequence). Trimming removed 3 bases at V and 4 bases at J, with 15 bases between. The CDR3 loop spans 14 amino acids. CDR3 nucleotides: TGTGCCTGGAGCGTTCCCCGGGGGACCTATGGCTACACCTTC. Its protein is CAWSVPRGTYGYTF.

The chain employs TRBV18 and TRBJ2-1; possibly TRBD2 for D (6 bases). Germline V CDR1 and CDR2: KGHSH, LQKENI. The CDR3 is made up of 14 amino acids. V shed 2 bases and J shed 5 bases, with 10 bases lying between them. The DNA for the CDR3 is TGTGCCAGCTCACCAAGACTAGTGGACAATGAGCAGTTCTTC. Its protein product is CASSPRLVDNEQFF. The whole variable domain, remainder taken from reference TRBV18 and TRBJ2-1, is NAGVMQNPRHLVRRRGQEARLRCSPMKGHSHVYWYRQLPEEGLKFMVYLQKENIIDESGMPKERFSAEFPKEGPSILRIQQVVRGDSAAYFCASSPRLVDNEQFFGPGTRLTVL.

The J gene is TRBJ2-1, the V gene TRBV4-2, with 10 positions matching TRBD2. V lost 5 bases and J lost 6; bases outside the gene matches: 16. The V gene's germline CDR1 is LGHNA and CDR2 YNFKEQ. This CDR3 is 18 amino acids long. DNA of the CDR3: TGTGCCAGCAGCGCAGACCGCCCTAGCGGGAGTTTTTTCAATGAGCAGTTCTTC. It is translated as CASSADRPSGSFFNEQFF.

V is TRBV5-1 and J is TRBJ2-5; D may be TRBD1 (5 bases). Germline CDR1 and CDR2: SGHRS and YFSETQ. V lost 0 bases to trimming and J lost 1 base, with 16 bases between them. The CDR3 covers 17 residues. CDR3 loop: CASSLVVGRAPQETQYF. The CDR3 nucleotides are TGCGCCAGCAGCTTGGTGGTCGGCAGGGCCCCCCAAGAGACCCAGTACTTC.

The V call is TRBV19, the J call TRBJ2-5, with 9 bases aligning to TRBD2. The DNA end is a closer match to TRBJ2-7, so the J assignment may be wrong. The CDR3 covers 15 residues. CDR1 LNHDA and CDR2 SQIVND come from the germline V gene (reference sequence). CDR3 loop: CASSLGGSGSYEQYF. The CDR3 nucleotides are TGTGCCAGTAGTCTCGGCGGTAGCGGGAGTTACGAGCAGTACTTC.

This chain uses TRBV21-1 with TRBJ1-3; TRBD1 is taken as the D call from the table, unchecked against the DNA. TRBV21-1 is annotated as a pseudogene. This CDR3 has 18 amino acids. In nucleotides, the CDR3 is TGTGCCAGCACCCAGACAGGGGGCCCTACCTTCTCTGGAAACACCATATATTTT. It specifies CASTQTGGPTFSGNTIYF.

The gene calls are TRBV9 and TRBJ1-5; D is unclear. Trimming took 0 bases from V and 8 from J, leaving 9 bases between them. This CDR3 contains 13 residues. CDR1 and CDR2 from the germline V gene are SGDLS and YYNGEE. CDR3 sequence reads: CASSVGGREPQHF. CDR3 sequence (DNA): TGTGCCAGCAGCGTAGGGGGTCGGGAGCCCCAGCATTTT.

The V and J genes are TRBV14 and TRBJ2-1; D unclear. V lost 2 bases to trimming and J lost 0 bases, with 14 bases between them. CDR1 is SGHDN and CDR2 is FVKESK in the germline V gene. The CDR3 is 17 residues long. CDR3 sequence (DNA): TGTGCCAGCAGCCAAAAAATTTTCCGAAGCTCCTACAATGAGCAGTTCTTC. The encoded protein is CASSQKIFRSSYNEQFF.

The chain uses TRBV10-3 and TRBJ2-3, with 8 bases identical to TRBD2. The CDR3 totals 15 residues. CDR1 and CDR2 (germline): ENHRY, SYGVKD. V gave up 8 bases and J gave up 4 bases; unmatched junction bases: 11. The chain's CDR3 is CAISPREGASDTQYF. CDR3 sequence (DNA): TGTGCCATCTCACCACGGGAGGGTGCTTCAGATACGCAGTATTTT.

The chain carries TRBV5-1 and TRBJ1-3; 7 positions agree with TRBD1. CDR1 is SGHRS, CDR2 YFSETQ, per germline. This CDR3 is 16 amino acids long. J lost 4 bases, V lost 1 base, and 8 bases had no gene match. The DNA of the CDR3 is TGCGCCAGCAGCTTGTCGCCCGGACAGGTCGGAAACACCATATATTTT. Translation gives CASSLSPGQVGNTIYF.

The chain uses TRBV28 and TRBJ1-1; 9 bases agree with TRBD1. Germline V gene lookup returns CDR1 MDHEN and CDR2 SYDVKM. The CDR3 extends over 15 amino acids. Trimming at V came to 3 bases and at J to 6 bases, leaving 8 bases not matched to a gene. Written as DNA, the CDR3 is TGTGCCAGCAGTTTTGAGACAGGGGGATGGTCTGAAGCTTTCTTT. Translation gives CASSFETGGWSEAFF.

The genes are TRBV7-3 and TRBJ2-1; 7 bases match TRBD2. This CDR3 has 16 residues. V was pared by 3 bases and J by 9 bases, with 14 bases of the junction left unmatched. Germline loops: CDR1 SGHTA, CDR2 FQGTGA. The CDR3 here is CASSLTSSAPGPEQFF. The CDR3 DNA reads as TGTGCCAGCAGCTTGACTAGCAGCGCTCCCGGGCCTGAGCAGTTCTTC.

This chain connects TRBV7-9 to TRBJ1-4; 10 nucleotides agree with TRBD1. Germline CDR1 and CDR2: SEHNR and FQNEAQ (reference sequence). This CDR3 contains 15 residues. The V gene end was trimmed by 1 base and the J gene end by 10 bases; junction bases not matched to a gene: 6. CDR3 sequence reads: CASSLGSGDRGKLFF. Here the CDR3 DNA reads TGTGCCAGCAGCTTAGGGTCGGGGGACAGGGGAAAACTGTTTTTT. The full variable domain, completed using reference TRBV7-9 and TRBJ1-4, is DTGVSQNPRHKITKRGQNVTFRCDPISEHNRLYWYRQTLGQGPEFLTYFQNEAQLEKSRLLSDRFSAERPKGSFSTLEIQRTEQGDSAMYLCASSLGSGDRGKLFFGSGTQLSVL.

The J gene is TRBJ1-2, the V gene TRBV9; perhaps TRBD1 as D (5 bases). The length of the CDR3 is 13 residues. V dropped 0 bases and J dropped 5 bases, with 8 bases sitting between them. Per germline, CDR1 SGDLS and CDR2 YYNGEE. DNA for the CDR3: TGTGCCAGCAGCGTAGGGGACCGTTATGGCTACACCTTC. Residues: CASSVGDRYGYTF.

The chain combines TRBV18 with TRBJ2-5, with a tentative D call TRBD1 (5 bases). Germline values: CDR1 KGHSH, CDR2 LQKENI. V was trimmed by 3 bases and J by 5 bases, leaving 13 bases between them. The CDR3 covers 14 residues. The CDR3: CASSPLQGRETQYF. CDR3 nucleotides: TGTGCCAGCTCACCTCTCCAGGGTCGGGAGACCCAGTACTTC.

The chain joins TRBV4-1 to TRBJ1-4; D gene unclear. The V gene lost 0 bases and the J gene lost 0 bases, with 8 bases spanning the gap. The CDR3 is made up of 16 amino acids. Germline V lookup: CDR1 MGHRA, CDR2 YSYEKL. This chain's CDR3 is CASSQDRKPTNEKLFF. CDR3 coding DNA: TGCGCCAGCAGCCAAGATCGTAAACCAACTAATGAAAAACTGTTTTTT.

The chain employs TRBV11-1 and TRBJ2-7; the D gene could be TRBD1 or TRBD2 (5 bases each). The CDR3 runs to 15 residues. CDR1 and CDR2 from the germline V gene are SGHAT and FQDESV (reference sequence). Between the trimmed V and J ends, which lost 5 bases and 0 bases, there was a span of 14 bases. The CDR3 DNA reads TGTGCCAGCAGCCCCGGGCCGAGGGGCTCCTACGAGCAGTACTTC. Its protein product is CASSPGPRGSYEQYF.

The rearrangement uses TRBV7-8 and TRBJ2-7, with 11 bases fitting TRBD2. The CDR3 has 14 amino acids. V lost 2 bases to trimming and J lost 4 bases; unmatched junction nucleotides: 1. Germline lookup yields CDR1 SGHVS and CDR2 FQNEAQ. This chain's CDR3 is CASSLLAGGYEQYF. The CDR3 coding sequence is TGTGCCAGCAGCTTATTAGCGGGAGGGTACGAGCAGTACTTC.

The V and J genes are TRBV28 and TRBJ2-7; 8 bases match TRBD2. CDR1 MDHEN and CDR2 SYDVKM come from the germline V gene. This CDR3 spans 15 amino acids. V shed 10 bases and J 1 base; nucleotides not matched to a gene: 12. CDR3 coding DNA: TGTGCCACCAAGGGGGGTTCTAGCGGGTCCTACGAGCAGTACTTC. It encodes CATKGGSSGSYEQYF.

The chain employs TRBV6-1 and TRBJ1-5; TRBD1 matches 9 bases. The V and J ends lost 8 bases and 10 bases, in that order; junction bases with no gene match: 15. This CDR3 is 15 amino acids long. Germline V lookup: CDR1 MNHNS, CDR2 SASEGT. This chain's CDR3 is CASAVDRGKISPQHF. The CDR3 DNA reads as TGTGCCAGCGCCGTGGACAGGGGAAAAATCAGCCCCCAGCATTTT.

V usage is TRBV5-6 and J usage is TRBJ2-5; D possibly corresponds to TRBD2 (6 bases). Germline V lookup: CDR1 SGHDT, CDR2 YYEEEE. Trimming left V 4 bases short and J 11 bases short, with 21 bases between. The CDR3 loop spans 14 amino acids. The CDR3 spells CASSVDVGGREQYF. The CDR3 bases are TGTGCCAGCAGCGTTGATGTGGGGGGACGTGAGCAGTACTTC.

The chain carries TRBV7-9 and TRBJ1-3, with 7 bases lining up with TRBD1. Trimming at V came to 4 bases and at J to 0 bases, leaving 9 bases not matched to a gene. Germline V gene sequence: CDR1 SEHNR, CDR2 FQNEAQ (reference sequence). The CDR3 contains 17 residues. CDR3 coding DNA: TGTGCCAGCAGCTACTATAAAGGGGGCCTCTCTGGAAACACCATATATTTT. It codes for CASSYYKGGLSGNTIYF.

This sequence joins TRBV28 and TRBJ2-7; D remains unclear. Germline CDR1 reads MDHEN; CDR2 reads SYDVKM. Trimming left V 5 bases short and J 1 base short, with 12 bases between. The CDR3 has 14 residues. CDR3 DNA: TGTGCCAGCAGTCAGGTGACCCCATCCTACGAGCAGTACTTC. It codes for CASSQVTPSYEQYF.

V is TRBV10-1 and J is TRBJ2-7, with TRBD2 matching over 7 bases. After removal of 3 bases from V and 3 bases from J, the junction contained 8 bases not matched to a gene. The CDR3 covers 15 residues. The germline CDR1 and CDR2 sequences are WNHNN and SYGVQD (reference sequence). CDR3 loop: CASSEGAGLGYEQYF. The CDR3 DNA sequence: TGCGCCAGCAGTGAAGGAGCGGGGTTGGGCTACGAGCAGTACTTC.